The next 18 T cell receptor beta chains were all read from a single sample in a study of blood T cells in healthy people across ages (dated by TCRdb to 2013 to 2016). Library preparation was by 5' RACE. These reads were obtained on an Illumina HiSeq 2500. A second PCR of about 6 to 11 cycles was run with a J-beta primer mix and a sample-barcoded 5' primer. Using fastp trimming at Q25 and MiXCR clonotype assembly, TCRdb reanalyzed the public sequencing data and kept in-frame beta chains. Identical CDR3 protein sequences are pooled into one entry, listed with their most common genes and DNA. Here the sample has hundreds of thousands of distinct CDR3 sequences; about 44% occur a single time. 13% of the sample belongs to the ten largest clones. Material: blood. The receptor source for this set is a young man in good health.

Written as DNA, the CDR3 is TGTGCCAGCAGCTTAGTTTCAGGACGGGGGGAGGAGACCCAGTACTTC. Translating it yields CASSLVSGRGEETQYF. This rearrangement joins TRBV7-2 to TRBJ2-5, with 7 bases aligning to TRBD2. In germline, CDR1 is SGHTA, CDR2 FQGNSA. This CDR3 is 16 amino acids long. The junction had 10 bases not matched to a gene; V was cut back by 1 base and J by 5 bases. The full variable domain, rest sourced from reference TRBV7-2 and TRBJ2-5, is GAGVSQSPSNKVTEKGKDVELRCDPISGHTALYWYRQSLGQGLEFLIYFQGNSAPDKSGLPSDRFSAERTGGSVSTLTIQRTQQEDSAVYLCASSLVSGRGEETQYFGPGTRLLVL.

The chain joins TRBV7-8 to TRBJ1-2, with D possibly matching TRBD1 (6 bases). Germline V lookup: CDR1 SGHVS, CDR2 FQNEAQ. The ends were cut back, 1 base at V and 1 base at J, with 10 bases in the middle. CDR3 length: 15 amino acids. CDR3 in DNA: TGTGCCAGCAGCTTAGTAATAGGGGGTAACTATGGCTACACCTTC. Amino acids: CASSLVIGGNYGYTF.

In this sample, this clonotype turned up a few times. The V call is TRBV6-6, the J call TRBJ2-7, with 9 bases aligning to TRBD1. V shed 6 bases and J 1 base; nucleotides not matched to a gene: 7. Germline V lookup: CDR1 MNHNY, CDR2 SVGAGI (reference sequence). The CDR3 covers 15 residues. The CDR3 loop reads CASRHPGQGSYEQYF. In DNA, the CDR3 is TGTGCCAGCAGGCACCCGGGACAGGGATCCTACGAGCAGTACTTC.

This clonotype has more than one count but fewer than ten. V gene TRBV12-3 or TRBV12-4 combines with J gene TRBJ1-2; 11 bases are shared with TRBD1. Germline trimming cut 5 bases from V and 8 bases from J; bases unmatched to any gene: 4. This CDR3 region has 13 residues. CDR3 protein: CASSPDRGRGYTF. Written as DNA, the CDR3 is TGTGCCAGCAGTCCGGACAGGGGGCGAGGCTACACCTTC.

This clonotype was observed a handful of times. J is TRBJ2-1 and V is TRBV27; 13 bases map to TRBD2. Germline-derived CDR1 and CDR2 are MNHEY and SMNVEV (reference sequence). The CDR3 totals 17 residues. V trimming: 6 bases; J trimming: 3 bases; junction bases outside the gene matches: 8. CDR3 loop: CASSRTSGGLIYNEQFF. CDR3 nucleotides: TGTGCCAGCAGCCGGACTAGCGGGGGACTGATCTACAATGAGCAGTTCTTC.

This clonotype was seen only a few times. The rearrangement uses TRBV7-2 and TRBJ2-7; a weak D match, TRBD2 (7 bases). The germline gives CDR1 SGHTA, CDR2 FQGNSA. This CDR3 contains 14 residues. Between the trimmed V and J ends, which lost 4 bases and 3 bases, there was a span of 13 bases. Here the CDR3 reads CASSWGRGFYEQYF. CDR3 sequence (DNA): TGTGCCAGCAGCTGGGGGCGGGGGTTCTACGAGCAGTACTTC.

J is TRBJ2-7 and V is TRBV7-2; D gene unclear. CDR1 and CDR2 (germline): SGHTA, FQGNSA. The CDR3 extends over 15 amino acids. Trimming cost V 0 bases and J 0 bases, with 9 bases left between them. CDR3 in DNA: TGTGCCAGCAGCTTAGCGGGGTCTTTCTCCTACGAGCAGTACTTC. Protein: CASSLAGSFSYEQYF.

The chain carries TRBV6-5 and TRBJ2-1, with a tentative D call TRBD2 (6 bases). The CDR3 consists of 15 residues. The V and J ends lost 5 bases and 3 bases respectively, with 14 bases between them. Germline assignment: CDR1 MNHEY and CDR2 SVGAGI. The CDR3 sequence: CASSRTGEGYNEQFF. The CDR3 bases are TGTGCCAGCAGTCGTACGGGGGAAGGCTACAATGAGCAGTTCTTC.

Comment on this clonotype: A single base separates this from a much larger clone, so it may be a read error. This chain joins TRBV7-2 and TRBJ1-6; tentatively, D is TRBD1 (5 bases). Germline lookup yields CDR1 SGHTA and CDR2 FQGNSA. This CDR3 has 15 amino acids. The CDR3 reads CASSLNTGGNSSLHF. CDR3 DNA sequence: TGTGCCAGCAGCCTTAACACCGGGGGGAATTCATCCCTCCACTTT.

The V gene is TRBV5-5, the J gene TRBJ2-3, with 7 bases that match TRBD2. Germline V gene lookup returns CDR1 SGHKS and CDR2 YYEKEE (reference sequence). CDR3 length: 13 amino acids. V shed 7 bases and J 3 bases; nucleotides not matched to a gene: 5. This CDR3 reads CASGGDLTDTQYF. The CDR3, as DNA: TGTGCCAGCGGGGGGGACCTTACAGATACGCAGTATTTT. Filled out from reference TRBV5-5 and TRBJ2-3, the complete variable domain reads DAGVTQSPTHLIKTRGQQVTLRCSPISGHKSVSWYQQVLGQGPQFIFQYYEKEERGRGNFPDRFSARQFPNYSSELNVNALLLGDSALYLCASGGDLTDTQYFGPGTRLTVL.

The rearrangement joins TRBV20-1 to TRBJ2-7, with D tentatively TRBD1 (6 bases). Germline values: CDR1 DFQATT, CDR2 SNEGSKA (reference sequence). Trimming took off 1 base at V and 0 bases at J, with 28 bases between the two ends. This CDR3 comprises 20 residues. CDR3 DNA sequence: TGCAGTGCTAGAGTTGGGGGCTCCATCCCAAGGGCGCAGAGCTCCTACGAGCAGTACTTC. Translating gives CSARVGGSIPRAQSSYEQYF.

Concerning this clonotype: A much more abundant neighbour one base away suggests this may be a read error. The chain employs TRBV4-2 and TRBJ2-5; TRBD1 matches 7 bases. Germline V CDR1 and CDR2: LGHNA, YNFKEQ. The CDR3 is made up of 14 amino acids. The CDR3 sequence is CAGSQGTAQETQYF. The CDR3, as DNA: TGTGCCGGCAGCCAAGGGACAGCTCAAGAGACCCAGTACTTC.

The J gene is TRBJ1-2, the V gene TRBV14; D might be TRBD1 (5 bases). The CDR3 is 18 amino acids. V gave up 4 bases and J gave up 8 bases, with 29 bases separating them. Germline CDR1 SGHDN, CDR2 FVKESK. The CDR3, as DNA: TGTGCCAGCAGCCTCTACAGCCAAGACCGCCGGGACCCATGGGGCTACACCTTC. It translates to CASSLYSQDRRDPWGYTF. The variable domain in full, with the rest retrieved from reference TRBV14 and TRBJ1-2, is EAGVTQFPSHSVIEKGQTVTLRCDPISGHDNLYWYRRVMGKEIKFLLHFVKESKQDESGMPNNRFLAERTGGTYSTLKVQPAELEDSGVYFCASSLYSQDRRDPWGYTFGSGTRLTVV.

J is TRBJ1-1 and V is TRBV5-1; TRBD1 matches at 7 bases. V lost 4 bases and J lost 1; bases outside the gene matches: 7. In germline, CDR1 is SGHRS, CDR2 YFSETQ. This CDR3 has 15 residues. Here the CDR3 DNA reads TGCGCCAGCAGCCCGGGACAGCTCACGAACACTGAAGCTTTCTTT. It is translated as CASSPGQLTNTEAFF.

This chain connects TRBV7-9 to TRBJ2-7; a possible D gene is TRBD1 (6 bases). The V end lost 5 bases, the J end lost 1 base, and 15 bases lay between the germline ends. Germline V gene data show CDR1 as SEHNR and CDR2 as FQNEAQ (reference sequence). The CDR3 loop spans 15 amino acids. CDR3 DNA: TGTGCCAGCAGCCCAGGGGCCTTTCTTTCCTACGAGCAGTACTTC. Its translation is CASSPGAFLSYEQYF.

The chain couples TRBV9 to TRBJ1-2; 11 bases agree with TRBD1. Germline CDR1 reads SGDLS; CDR2 reads YYNGEE. J gave up 6 bases and V 0 bases, and 7 bases lay outside the gene matches. There are 16 residues in the CDR3. The CDR3 DNA follows: TGTGCCAGCAGCGTAGGGGGGACAGGGGGGCTCGATGGCTACACCTTC. Translating it yields CASSVGGTGGLDGYTF.

V usage is TRBV6-6 and J usage is TRBJ2-7; 9 bases are shared with TRBD2. The trim removed 6 bases at V and 2 bases at J, leaving 8 bases unmatched. The germline V gene has CDR1 MNHNY and CDR2 SVGAGI (reference sequence). The CDR3 runs 15 residues. The CDR3 here is CASRGTSQSPYEQYF. The CDR3, as DNA: TGTGCCAGCAGGGGGACTAGCCAATCCCCCTACGAGCAGTACTTC.

CDR3 nucleotides: TGCAGTGCTAGGCTACCGGGTTCCTACGAGCAGTACTTC. It translates to CSARLPGSYEQYF. J is TRBJ2-7 and V is TRBV20-1; D remains unclear. CDR3 length: 13 residues. Trimming shortened V by 3 bases and J by 1 base, and 10 bases separated the two germline ends. The germline V gene encodes CDR1 DFQATT and CDR2 SNEGSKA (reference sequence).